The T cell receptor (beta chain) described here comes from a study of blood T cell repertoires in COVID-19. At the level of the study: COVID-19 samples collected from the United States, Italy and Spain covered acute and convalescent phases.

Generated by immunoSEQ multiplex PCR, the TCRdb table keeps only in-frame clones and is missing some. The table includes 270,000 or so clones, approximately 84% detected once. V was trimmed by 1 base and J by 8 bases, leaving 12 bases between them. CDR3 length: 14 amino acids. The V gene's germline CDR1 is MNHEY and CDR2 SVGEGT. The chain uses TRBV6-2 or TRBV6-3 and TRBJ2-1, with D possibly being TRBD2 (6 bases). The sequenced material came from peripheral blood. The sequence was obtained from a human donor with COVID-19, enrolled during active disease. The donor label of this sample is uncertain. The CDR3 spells CASSYLRGAYEQFF. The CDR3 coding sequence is TGTGCCAGCAGTTACTTGCGGGGCGCGTATGAGCAGTTCTTC.